These 9 T cell receptor beta chains originate from one sample sequenced in a study of human T cells and chemical hapten exposure. TCRdb passed the RACE reads through MiXCR, listing each CDR3 protein once. The profile shows some 200,000 distinct CDR3 sequences, more than 25% of them singletons. As for time point: pre-sensitization, week 0. The treatment here: therapeutic diphenylcyclopropenone sensitization with weekly scalp DPC. The source material was whole blood, sampled in connection with sensitization to the hapten diphenylcyclopropenone (DPC). Source of these receptors: a woman aged 25-40 years with alopecia areata. Some clones in this sample may be carry-over from other donors' samples.

The rearrangement uses TRBV5-1 and TRBJ1-5, with D possibly matching TRBD1 (5 bases). V lost 4 bases and J 5 bases, leaving 10 bases between the germline ends. CDR3 size: 13 residues. CDR1 SGHRS and CDR2 YFSETQ come from the germline V gene. DNA for the CDR3: TGCGCCAGCAGCCTGGACATTTATCAGCCCCAGCATTTT. As protein: CASSLDIYQPQHF.

This clonotype was observed a handful of times. V gene TRBV5-1 combines with J gene TRBJ1-1; D gene uncertain. The germline V gene has CDR1 SGHRS and CDR2 YFSETQ. This CDR3 region has 14 residues. Deletions cut 1 base from V and 1 base from J, with 8 bases between. The CDR3 DNA reads TGCGCCAGCAGCTTGAAGGGTGCGAACACTGAAGCTTTCTTT. Its translation: CASSLKGANTEAFF.

This chain uses TRBV20-1 with TRBJ1-5, with a weak D call TRBD1 (5 bases). The germline V gene has CDR1 DFQATT and CDR2 SNEGSKA (reference sequence). V lost 5 bases to trimming and J lost 4 bases, with 12 bases between them. The length of the CDR3 is 13 residues. As DNA, the CDR3 is TGCAGTGCTGGGGGACGGACGAATCAGCCCCAGCATTTT. Translation: CSAGGRTNQPQHF.

This clonotype appeared a few times. V gene TRBV20-1 combines with J gene TRBJ2-1; TRBD2 agrees at 12 bases. V lost 2 bases and J lost 6; bases outside the gene matches: 5. Germline V gives CDR1 DFQATT, CDR2 SNEGSKA (reference sequence). The CDR3 totals 15 residues. CDR3 sequence reads: CSARLAGGPFNEQFF. CDR3 DNA sequence: TGCAGTGCTAGACTAGCGGGAGGGCCCTTCAATGAGCAGTTCTTC.

The chain is built from TRBV6-1 and TRBJ1-5; no definite D call. The CDR3 contains 15 residues. V was clipped by 0 bases and J by 4 bases, with 10 bases between them. Germline CDR1 and CDR2: MNHNS and SASEGT. The CDR3: CASSEARNRNQPQHF. CDR3 DNA: TGTGCCAGCAGTGAAGCGCGGAACAGAAATCAGCCCCAGCATTTT.

This clonotype showed up just a few times. This chain joins TRBV18 and TRBJ1-5; maybe TRBD1 (5 bases). Between the trimmed V and J ends, which lost 3 bases and 6 bases, there was a span of 12 bases. The CDR3 has 14 amino acids. Germline V CDR1 and CDR2: KGHSH, LQKENI. The CDR3 DNA sequence: TGTGCCAGCTCACCCGGGGGATTAGGTCAGCCCCAGCATTTT. This encodes CASSPGGLGQPQHF.

The chain couples TRBV12-3 or TRBV12-4 to TRBJ1-2; maybe TRBD1 (5 bases). Trimming took 1 base from V and 4 from J, leaving 13 bases between them. The CDR3 runs 15 residues. The DNA for the CDR3 is TGTGCCAGCAGTTTAGGGCGGGGCAGTACCTATGGCTACACCTTC. Its translation: CASSLGRGSTYGYTF.

This clonotype was detected only a few times. The chain is built from TRBV28 and TRBJ2-7; maybe TRBD1 (5 bases). Germline V gene lookup returns CDR1 MDHEN and CDR2 SYDVKM. This CDR3 region has 11 residues. The CDR3 nucleotides read TGTGCGGAGACAGCCTCCTACGAGCAGTACTTC. This codes for CAETASYEQYF. The complete variable domain, with remaining parts taken from reference TRBV28 and TRBJ2-7, reads DVKVTQSSRYLVKRTGEKVFLECVQDMDHENMFWYRQDPGLGLRLIYFSYDVKMKEKGDIPEGYSVSREKKERFSLILESASTNQTSMYLCAETASYEQYFGPGTRLTVT.

This sequence joins TRBV5-8 and TRBJ2-2; TRBD2 aligns across 8 bases. The CDR3 spans 15 residues. V gave up 4 bases and J gave up 6 bases; unmatched junction bases: 8. CDR1 SGHTS and CDR2 YDEGEE come from the germline V gene. CDR3 protein: CASSRAGGAAGELFF. CDR3 bases: TGTGCCAGCAGCCGGGCGGGGGGCGCCGCCGGGGAGCTGTTTTTT.